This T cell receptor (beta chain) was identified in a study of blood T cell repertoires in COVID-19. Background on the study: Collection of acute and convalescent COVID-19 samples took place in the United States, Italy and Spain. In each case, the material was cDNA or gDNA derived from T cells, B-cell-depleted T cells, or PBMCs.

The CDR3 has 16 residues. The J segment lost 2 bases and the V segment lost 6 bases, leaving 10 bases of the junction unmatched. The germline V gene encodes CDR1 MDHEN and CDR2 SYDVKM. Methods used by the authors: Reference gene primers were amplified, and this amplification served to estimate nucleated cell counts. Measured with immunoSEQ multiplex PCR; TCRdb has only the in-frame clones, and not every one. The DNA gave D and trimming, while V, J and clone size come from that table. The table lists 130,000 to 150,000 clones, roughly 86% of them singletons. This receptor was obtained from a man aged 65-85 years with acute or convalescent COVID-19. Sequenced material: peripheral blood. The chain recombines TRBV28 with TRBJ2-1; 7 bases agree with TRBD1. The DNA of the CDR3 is TGTGCCAGCAGATCCTCCGGGACAGCCGCCTACAATGAGCAGTTCTTC. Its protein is CASRSSGTAAYNEQFF.